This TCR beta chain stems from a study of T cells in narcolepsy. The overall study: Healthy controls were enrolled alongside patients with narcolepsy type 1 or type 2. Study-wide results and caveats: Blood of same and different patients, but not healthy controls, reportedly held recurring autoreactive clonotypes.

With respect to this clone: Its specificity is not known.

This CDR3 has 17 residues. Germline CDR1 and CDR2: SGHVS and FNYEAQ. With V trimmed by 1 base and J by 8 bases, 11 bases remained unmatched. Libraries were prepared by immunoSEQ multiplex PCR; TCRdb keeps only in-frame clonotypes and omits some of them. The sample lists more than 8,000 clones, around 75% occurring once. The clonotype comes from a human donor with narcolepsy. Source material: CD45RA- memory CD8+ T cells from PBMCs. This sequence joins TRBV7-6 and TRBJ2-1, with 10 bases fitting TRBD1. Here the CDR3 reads CASSLEPFGTGDDEQFF. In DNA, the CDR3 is TGTGCCAGCAGCTTAGAGCCCTTCGGGACAGGGGATGATGAGCAGTTCTTC.